The 24 T cell receptor beta chains presented below share a single source sample, sequenced in a study of PD-L1 blockade in urothelial cancer. Stated time point: peripheral blood 6 weeks after treatment start. Assay used: immunoSEQ multiplex PCR; TCRdb lists only in-frame clones, some missing. The sample lists around 45,000 clones, about 83% occurring once. Sequenced here: PBMCs, sampled around atezolizumab (anti-PD-L1) treatment. The source is a man between 60 and 70 years old with urothelial cancer.

This chain joins TRBV20-1 and TRBJ2-5; D gene unclear. V gave up 4 bases and J gave up 4 bases, with 7 bases separating them. CDR3 length: 11 amino acids. The germline CDR1 and CDR2 sequences are DFQATT and SNEGSKA (reference sequence). The CDR3 sequence: CSATRGETQYF. CDR3 nucleotide sequence: TGCAGTGCTACCCGAGGAGAGACCCAGTACTTC.

The chain's CDR3 is CATLGGNLGELFF. CDR3 DNA: TGTGCCACCCTTGGGGGGAACCTAGGGGAGCTGTTTTTT. This rearrangement joins TRBV10-3 to TRBJ2-2, with D perhaps matching TRBD2 (6 bases). The CDR3 loop spans 13 amino acids. Trimming took 10 bases from V and 8 from J, leaving 17 bases between them. Germline loops: CDR1 ENHRY, CDR2 SYGVKD.

The chain has TRBV4-2 and TRBJ2-7, with D perhaps matching TRBD1 (6 bases). The V gene lost 8 bases and the J gene lost 6 bases, with 20 bases spanning the gap. Germline-derived CDR1 and CDR2 are LGHNA and YNFKEQ. There are 14 residues in the CDR3. The CDR3 bases are TGTGCCAGCCGTTTTGAAGGGGGAAGCGGCGAGCAGTACTTC. Translating gives CASRFEGGSGEQYF.

CDR3 residues: CASSLQAPRGQHEQYF. In nucleotides, the CDR3 is TGTGCCAGCTCACTCCAGGCCCCGCGGGGCCAGCACGAGCAGTACTTC. The rearrangement links TRBV18 to TRBJ2-7, with D maybe TRBD2 (6 bases). The CDR3 has 16 amino acids. V lost 4 bases to trimming and J lost 5 bases, with 21 bases between them. Per the germline V gene, CDR1 is KGHSH and CDR2 is LQKENI.

The gene calls are TRBV18 and TRBJ1-4; maybe TRBD1 (5 bases). There are 15 residues in the CDR3. Germline V CDR1 and CDR2: KGHSH, LQKENI. V lost 3 bases to trimming and J lost 7 bases, with 15 bases between them. In DNA form, the CDR3 reads TGTGCCAGCTCACCGACAGCCCTAGGATCTGAAAAACTGTTTTTT. This gives the protein CASSPTALGSEKLFF.

The rearrangement uses TRBV29-1 and TRBJ2-3, with TRBD2 matching 10 bases. The CDR3 is 15 residues long. V shed 8 bases and J 6 bases; nucleotides not matched to a gene: 14. Germline lookup yields CDR1 SQVTM and CDR2 ANQGSEA. CDR3 in DNA: TGCAGCTCTGGGAACGTAGCGGGGGGAATTGATACGCAGTATTTT. Translating gives CSSGNVAGGIDTQYF.

The gene calls are TRBV30 and TRBJ2-7; D is uncertain. Germline V gives CDR1 GTSNPN, CDR2 SVGIG (reference sequence). Deletions cut 0 bases from V and 3 bases from J, with 9 bases between. CDR3 length equals 13 residues. The CDR3 DNA reads as TGTGCCTGGAGTGTAAGCCTCTACTACGAGCAGTACTTC. Protein sequence: CAWSVSLYYEQYF. Together with reference TRBV30 and TRBJ2-7, the CDR3 gives the full variable domain: SQTIHQWPATLVQPVGSPLSLECTVEGTSNPNLYWYRQAAGRGLQLLFYSVGIGQISSEVPQNLSASRPQDRQFILSSKKLLLSDSGFYLCAWSVSLYYEQYFGPGTRLTVT.

V and J are TRBV5-1 and TRBJ1-4; 9 bases map to TRBD1. Germline CDR1 and CDR2: SGHRS and YFSETQ. Trimming at V came to 2 bases and at J to 2 bases, leaving 1 base not matched to a gene. CDR3 length: 15 residues. Written as DNA, the CDR3 is TGCGCCAGCAGCTTTACAGGGGGCACTAATGAAAAACTGTTTTTT. This translates into CASSFTGGTNEKLFF.

The chain carries TRBV9 and TRBJ2-2; tentatively, D is TRBD2 (5 bases). Germline CDR1 and CDR2: SGDLS and YYNGEE. V was pared by 0 bases and J by 5 bases, with 17 bases between. This CDR3 spans 17 amino acids. The CDR3 region has the DNA TGTGCCAGCAGCGTAGGGGTCAGCGGCCCGTATACCGGGGAGCTGTTTTTT. It yields the protein CASSVGVSGPYTGELFF. Using reference TRBV9 and TRBJ2-2 for the parts outside the CDR3, the full variable domain is DSGVTQTPKHLITATGQRVTLRCSPRSGDLSVYWYQQSLDQGLQFLIQYYNGEERAKGNILERFSAQQFPDLHSELNLSSLELGDSALYFCASSVGVSGPYTGELFFGEGSRLTVL.

The gene calls are TRBV6-1 and TRBJ1-5, with D possibly TRBD1 on 5 matching bases. Germline V gene data show CDR1 as MNHNS and CDR2 as SASEGT. The CDR3 consists of 12 residues. V shed 11 bases and J shed 4 bases, with 12 bases lying between them. CDR3 residues: CAGGGVNQPQHF. CDR3 bases: TGTGCCGGGGGAGGAGTAAATCAGCCCCAGCATTTT.

This chain uses TRBV10-3 with TRBJ2-7; TRBD2 agrees at 11 bases. V was clipped by 11 bases and J by 5 bases; unmatched bases: 8. CDR1 and CDR2 (germline): ENHRY, SYGVKD. The CDR3 length is 13 residues. As DNA, the CDR3 is TGTGCCGCGACCGGGACTAGCGGCCACGAGCAGTACTTC. Translation gives CAATGTSGHEQYF.

This sequence joins TRBV10-3 and TRBJ2-2, with 13 bases matching TRBD2. V gave up 2 bases and J gave up 7 bases; unmatched junction bases: 10. From germline, CDR1 is ENHRY and CDR2 SYGVKD. This CDR3 is built from 18 residues. The CDR3 DNA reads TGTGCCATCAGTGAGAGGACCACTAGCGGGGGGGGAAACGGGGAGCTGTTTTTT. It translates to CAISERTTSGGGNGELFF.

This chain connects TRBV15 to TRBJ1-4, with a possible D match to TRBD1 (6 bases). V shed 0 bases and J shed 6 bases, with 11 bases lying between them. Looked up from germline, CDR1 is LNHNV and CDR2 is YYDKDF (reference sequence). The CDR3 is made up of 15 amino acids. The CDR3 region is CATSRDSAGDEKLFF. The CDR3 DNA reads TGTGCCACCAGCAGAGATTCGGCAGGGGATGAAAAACTGTTTTTT.

V gene TRBV10-3 combines with J gene TRBJ2-5; TRBD2 is a possible D gene (6 bases). The germline V gene encodes CDR1 ENHRY and CDR2 SYGVKD. The CDR3 contains 14 residues. V lost 0 bases and J 3 bases, leaving 8 bases between the germline ends. The CDR3 coding sequence is TGTGCCATCAGTGAGTCGGGGGGTGAAGAGACCCAGTACTTC. It codes for CAISESGGEETQYF.

The rearrangement joins TRBV6-5 to TRBJ1-4; D is uncertain. Germline values: CDR1 MNHEY, CDR2 SVGAGI. This CDR3 spans 15 amino acids. V lost 6 bases and J lost 7, with 18 bases in between. The CDR3: CASSPGEGRGEKLFF. As DNA, the CDR3 is TGTGCCAGCAGCCCCGGGGAGGGTAGAGGTGAAAAACTGTTTTTT.

This clone came up once. The chain combines TRBV19 with TRBJ1-5, with 8 nucleotides matching TRBD1. CDR1 is LNHDA, CDR2 SQIVND, per germline (reference sequence). This CDR3 region has 14 residues. The V segment lost 4 bases and the J segment 11 bases; nucleotides outside the gene matches: 10. The CDR3 sequence is CASSTRGRDLAQHF. The CDR3, as DNA: TGTGCCAGTAGTACCAGGGGGCGCGACTTGGCCCAGCATTTT.

The CDR3 coding sequence is TGTGCCAGCAGCTTATACTCTACGACAGACTGGAACACTGAAGCTTTCTTT. This gives the protein CASSLYSTTDWNTEAFF. J is TRBJ1-1 and V is TRBV7-6, with D possibly TRBD1 on 5 matching bases. V was trimmed by 2 bases and J by 1 base, leaving 17 bases between them. This CDR3 has 17 amino acids. CDR1 SGHVS and CDR2 FNYEAQ come from the germline V gene.

This clone has just one count. V gene TRBV18 combines with J gene TRBJ2-1; 9 nucleotides match TRBD1. The V and J ends lost 4 bases and 4 bases, in that order; junction bases with no gene match: 5. Germline loops: CDR1 KGHSH, CDR2 LQKENI. The CDR3 covers 15 residues. In DNA, the CDR3 is TGTGCCAGCTCACTCCGACAGGGGGAGTACAATGAGCAGTTCTTC. Translated: CASSLRQGEYNEQFF.

The gene calls are TRBV5-4 and TRBJ2-1, with 8 bases that match TRBD1. The junction had 10 bases not matched to a gene; V was cut back by 4 bases and J by 7 bases. The CDR3 has 15 residues. From germline, CDR1 is SGHNT and CDR2 YYREEE (reference sequence). CDR3 amino acids: CASSPTGGPRNEQFF. CDR3 coding DNA: TGTGCCAGCAGCCCTACAGGGGGACCTCGGAATGAGCAGTTCTTC.

This chain uses TRBV5-6 with TRBJ2-7; TRBD1 might be the D (5 bases). The CDR3 totals 13 residues. Germline V gene lookup returns CDR1 SGHDT and CDR2 YYEEEE. The ends were cut back, 4 bases at V and 2 bases at J, with 10 bases in the middle. CDR3 residues: CASSAGRTYEQYF. Here the CDR3 DNA reads TGTGCCAGCAGCGCAGGGCGAACCTACGAGCAGTACTTC.

This clone was observed a few times. The rearrangement links TRBV6-5 to TRBJ1-4; the D is unclear. Germline assignment: CDR1 MNHEY and CDR2 SVGAGI. CDR3 length: 12 amino acids. V was clipped by 5 bases and J by 12 bases, with 13 bases between them. This CDR3 is CASSQARGELFF. In nucleotides, the CDR3 is TGTGCCAGCAGTCAGGCGCGGGGAGAACTGTTTTTT.

This chain joins TRBV9 and TRBJ2-5; TRBD2 aligns across 9 bases. Losses at the gene ends were 0 bases for V and 1 base for J; bases not matched to a gene: 4. Germline V gene data show CDR1 as SGDLS and CDR2 as YYNGEE. The CDR3 loop spans 16 amino acids. The CDR3 coding sequence is TGTGCCAGCAGCGTAGGTACTAGCGGGTCCCAAGAGACCCAGTACTTC. This encodes CASSVGTSGSQETQYF.

The rearrangement links TRBV5-1 to TRBJ2-2; D possibly corresponds to TRBD1 (6 bases). The CDR3 is 16 amino acids. Trimming shortened V by 2 bases and J by 0 bases, and 11 bases separated the two germline ends. Germline CDR1 and CDR2: SGHRS and YFSETQ. The CDR3 nucleotides are TGCGCCAGCAGCTTAACAGGGCTGGCGAACACCGGGGAGCTGTTTTTT. Residues: CASSLTGLANTGELFF.

There are a few counts of this clone. The V and J genes are TRBV9 and TRBJ2-1, with no clear D. The V end was cut by 4 bases, the J end by 5 bases, with 10 bases between. The germline V gene encodes CDR1 SGDLS and CDR2 YYNGEE. This CDR3 is built from 13 residues. CDR3 sequence (DNA): TGTGCCAGCAGCTTCCTCTCGGACAATGAGCAGTTCTTC. Protein product: CASSFLSDNEQFF. Filled out from reference TRBV9 and TRBJ2-1, the complete variable domain reads DSGVTQTPKHLITATGQRVTLRCSPRSGDLSVYWYQQSLDQGLQFLIQYYNGEERAKGNILERFSAQQFPDLHSELNLSSLELGDSALYFCASSFLSDNEQFFGPGTRLTVL.